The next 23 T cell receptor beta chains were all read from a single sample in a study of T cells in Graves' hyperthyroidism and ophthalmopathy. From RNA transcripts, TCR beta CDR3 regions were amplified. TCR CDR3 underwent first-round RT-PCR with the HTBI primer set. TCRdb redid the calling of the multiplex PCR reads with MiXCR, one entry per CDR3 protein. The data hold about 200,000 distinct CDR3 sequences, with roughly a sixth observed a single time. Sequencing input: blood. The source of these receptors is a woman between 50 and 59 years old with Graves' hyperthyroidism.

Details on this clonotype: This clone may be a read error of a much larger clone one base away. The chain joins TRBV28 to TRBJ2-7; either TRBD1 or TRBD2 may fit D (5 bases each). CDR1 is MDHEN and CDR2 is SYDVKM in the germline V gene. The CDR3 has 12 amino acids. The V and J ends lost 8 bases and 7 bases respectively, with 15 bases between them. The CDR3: CASREQAGEQYF. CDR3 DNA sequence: TGTGCCAGCCGGGAACAGGCCGGTGAGCAGTACTTC.

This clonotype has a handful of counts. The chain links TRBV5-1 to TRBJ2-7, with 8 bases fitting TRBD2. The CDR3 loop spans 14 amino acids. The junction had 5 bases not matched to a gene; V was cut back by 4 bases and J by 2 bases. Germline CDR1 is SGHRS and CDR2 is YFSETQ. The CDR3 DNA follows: TGCGCCAGCAGCGACATTAGCGGGGCCTACGAGCAGTACTTC. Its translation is CASSDISGAYEQYF.

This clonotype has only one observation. CDR3 region: CASLPARGARGAQHF. The DNA of the CDR3 is TGTGCCAGTTTACCGGCGAGAGGGGCTCGGGGGGCCCAGCATTTT. This sequence joins TRBV19 and TRBJ1-5, with D perhaps TRBD1 (5 bases). Trimming removed 8 bases at V and 11 bases at J, with 25 bases between. Germline CDR1 reads LNHDA; CDR2 reads SQIVND (reference sequence). The CDR3 is made up of 15 amino acids.

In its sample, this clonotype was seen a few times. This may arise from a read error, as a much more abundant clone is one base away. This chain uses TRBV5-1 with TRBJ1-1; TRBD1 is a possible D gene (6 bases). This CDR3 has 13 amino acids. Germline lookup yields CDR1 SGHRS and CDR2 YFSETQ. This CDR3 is CASSLGQGTGAFF. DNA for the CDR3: TGCGCCAGCAGCTTGGGTCAGGGGACTGGAGCTTTCTTT.

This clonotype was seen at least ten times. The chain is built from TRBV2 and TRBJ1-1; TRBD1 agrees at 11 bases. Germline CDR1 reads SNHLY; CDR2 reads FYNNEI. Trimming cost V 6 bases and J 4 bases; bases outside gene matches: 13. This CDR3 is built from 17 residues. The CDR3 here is CASSARTGGAGGTEAFF. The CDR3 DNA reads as TGTGCCAGCAGCGCCAGGACAGGGGGCGCCGGGGGCACTGAAGCTTTCTTT.

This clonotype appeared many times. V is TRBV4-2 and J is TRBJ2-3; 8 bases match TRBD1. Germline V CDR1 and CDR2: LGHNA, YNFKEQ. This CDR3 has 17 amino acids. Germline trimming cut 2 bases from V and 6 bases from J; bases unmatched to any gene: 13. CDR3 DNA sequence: TGTGCCAGCAGCCAACGGAATCAGGGGGCATCAAAGGATACGCAGTATTTT. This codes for CASSQRNQGASKDTQYF.

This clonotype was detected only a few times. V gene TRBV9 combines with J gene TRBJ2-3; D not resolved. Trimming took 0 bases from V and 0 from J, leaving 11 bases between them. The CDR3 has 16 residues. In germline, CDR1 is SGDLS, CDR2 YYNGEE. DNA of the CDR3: TGTGCCAGCAGCGTAGTGTCCGGGCCCAGCACAGATACGCAGTATTTT. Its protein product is CASSVVSGPSTDTQYF.

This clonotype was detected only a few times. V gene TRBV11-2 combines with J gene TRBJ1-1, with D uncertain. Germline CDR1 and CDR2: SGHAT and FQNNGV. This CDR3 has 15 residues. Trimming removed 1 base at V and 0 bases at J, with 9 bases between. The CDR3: CASSLVWDMNTEAFF. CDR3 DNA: TGTGCCAGCAGCTTAGTCTGGGATATGAACACTGAAGCTTTCTTT.

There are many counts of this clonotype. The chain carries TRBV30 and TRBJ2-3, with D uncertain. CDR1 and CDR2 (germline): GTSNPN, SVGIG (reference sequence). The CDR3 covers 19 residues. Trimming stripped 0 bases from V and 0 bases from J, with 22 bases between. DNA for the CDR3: TGTGCCTGGAGTGTACCGACGCTGAGGATTGCGGCCAGCACAGATACGCAGTATTTT. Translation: CAWSVPTLRIAASTDTQYF.

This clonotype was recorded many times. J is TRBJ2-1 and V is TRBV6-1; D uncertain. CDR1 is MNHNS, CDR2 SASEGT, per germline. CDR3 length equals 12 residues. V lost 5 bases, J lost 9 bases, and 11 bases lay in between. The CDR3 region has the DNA TGTGCCAGCAGTCCCGTGGCGAGTGAGCAGTTCTTC. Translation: CASSPVASEQFF.

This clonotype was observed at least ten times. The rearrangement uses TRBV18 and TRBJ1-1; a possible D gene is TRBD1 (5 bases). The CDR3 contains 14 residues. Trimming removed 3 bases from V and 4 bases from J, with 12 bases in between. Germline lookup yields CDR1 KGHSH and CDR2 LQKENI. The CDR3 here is CASSPSGEGTEAFF. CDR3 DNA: TGTGCCAGCTCACCTTCGGGGGAGGGCACTGAAGCTTTCTTT.

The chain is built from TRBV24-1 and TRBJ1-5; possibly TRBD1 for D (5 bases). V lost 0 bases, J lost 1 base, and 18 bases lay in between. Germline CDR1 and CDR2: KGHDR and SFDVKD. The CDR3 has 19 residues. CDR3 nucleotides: TGTGCCACCAGTGATTTGGAGTACGGGGACCTATTAAGCAATCAGCCCCAGCATTTT. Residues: CATSDLEYGDLLSNQPQHF.

The CDR3: CSAMSSGLAVSYEQYF. DNA for the CDR3: TGCAGTGCTATGTCTTCGGGACTAGCGGTATCCTACGAGCAGTACTTC. The rearrangement joins TRBV20-1 to TRBJ2-7; TRBD2 agrees at 11 bases. J was trimmed by 1 base and V by 4 bases; bases with no gene match: 9. The CDR3 runs 16 residues. From germline, CDR1 is DFQATT and CDR2 SNEGSKA (reference sequence).

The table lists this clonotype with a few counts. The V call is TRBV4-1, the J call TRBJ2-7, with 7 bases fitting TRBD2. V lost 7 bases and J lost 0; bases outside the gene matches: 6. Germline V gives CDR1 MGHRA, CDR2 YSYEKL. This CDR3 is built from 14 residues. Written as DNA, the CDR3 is TGCGCCAGCACCCGTGGCGGGAGCTCCTACGAGCAGTACTTC. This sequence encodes CASTRGGSSYEQYF.

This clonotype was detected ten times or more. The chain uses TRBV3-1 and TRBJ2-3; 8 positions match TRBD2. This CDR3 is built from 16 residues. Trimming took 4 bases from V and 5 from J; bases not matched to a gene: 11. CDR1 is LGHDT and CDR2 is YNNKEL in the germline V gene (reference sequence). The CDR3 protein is CASSLRAGAWLDTQYF. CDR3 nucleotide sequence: TGTGCCAGCAGCCTTCGAGCGGGAGCATGGTTAGATACGCAGTATTTT.

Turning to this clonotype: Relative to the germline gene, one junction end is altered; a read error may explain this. Here the CDR3 DNA reads TGTGCCAGCAGGGGGACTAGCGGGAGTAGGGAGACCCAGCACTTC. This sequence encodes CASRGTSGSRETQHF. The genes are TRBV28 and TRBJ2-5; TRBD2 agrees at 14 bases. Germline V CDR1 and CDR2: MDHEN, SYDVKM. This CDR3 region has 15 residues.

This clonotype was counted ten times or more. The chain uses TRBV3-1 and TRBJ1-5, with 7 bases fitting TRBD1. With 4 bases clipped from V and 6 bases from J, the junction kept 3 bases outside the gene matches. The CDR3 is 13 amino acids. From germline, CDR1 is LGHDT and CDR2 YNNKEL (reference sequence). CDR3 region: CASSRDRTQPQHF. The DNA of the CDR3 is TGTGCCAGCAGCCGGGACAGAACTCAGCCCCAGCATTTT.

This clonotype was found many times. The CDR3 loop is CASSPQGPDTQYF. In DNA, the CDR3 is TGTGCCAGCAGCCCGCAGGGCCCAGATACGCAGTATTTT. The chain is built from TRBV7-9 and TRBJ2-3; TRBD1 is a possible D gene (5 bases). The CDR3 has 13 amino acids. CDR1 is SEHNR and CDR2 is FQNEAQ in the germline V gene (reference sequence). V lost 5 bases and J lost 4, with 10 bases in between. Drawing the rest from reference TRBV7-9 and TRBJ2-3, the complete variable domain is DTGVSQNPRHKITKRGQNVTFRCDPISEHNRLYWYRQTLGQGPEFLTYFQNEAQLEKSRLLSDRFSAERPKGSFSTLEIQRTEQGDSAMYLCASSPQGPDTQYFGPGTRLTVL.

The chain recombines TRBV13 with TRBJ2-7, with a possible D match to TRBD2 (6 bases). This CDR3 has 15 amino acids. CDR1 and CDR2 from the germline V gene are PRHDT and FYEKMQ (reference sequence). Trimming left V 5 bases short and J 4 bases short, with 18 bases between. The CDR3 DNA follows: TGTGCCAGCAGCCCACCGCGGGGAACCGGATACGAGCAGTACTTC. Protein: CASSPPRGTGYEQYF.

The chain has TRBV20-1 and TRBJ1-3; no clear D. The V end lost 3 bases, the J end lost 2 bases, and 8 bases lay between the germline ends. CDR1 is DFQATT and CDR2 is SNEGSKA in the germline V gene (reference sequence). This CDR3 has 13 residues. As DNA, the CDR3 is TGCAGTGCTAGTTCGGGAGCTGGAAACACCATATATTTT. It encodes CSASSGAGNTIYF.

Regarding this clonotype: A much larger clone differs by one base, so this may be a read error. The CDR3 protein is CASNLRWGQADNEQFF. The CDR3 DNA follows: TGTGCCAGCAACTTACGATGGGGACAGGCGGACAATGAGCAGTTCTTC. V usage is TRBV7-9 and J usage is TRBJ2-1; TRBD1 matches 8 bases. CDR1 is SEHNR and CDR2 is FQNEAQ in the germline V gene (reference sequence). The CDR3 runs 16 residues.

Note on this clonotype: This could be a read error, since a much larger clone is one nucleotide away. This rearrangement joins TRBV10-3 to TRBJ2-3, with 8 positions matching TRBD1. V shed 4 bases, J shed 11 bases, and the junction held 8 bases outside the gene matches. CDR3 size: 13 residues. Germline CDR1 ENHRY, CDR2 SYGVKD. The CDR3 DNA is TGTGCCATCAGTGTGGACAGGGATGGTATGCAGTATTTT. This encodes CAISVDRDGMQYF.

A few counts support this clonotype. DNA of the CDR3: TGTGCCAGCAGTCCTACTCGAACCGGGGAGCTGTTTTTT. This sequence encodes CASSPTRTGELFF. The chain recombines TRBV12-3 or TRBV12-4 with TRBJ2-2; D ambiguous. The ends were cut back, 5 bases at V and 5 bases at J, with 9 bases in the middle. The CDR3 has 13 residues.